Presented here are 12 T cell receptor beta chains from one specimen sequenced in a study of T-cell memory formation after mild COVID-19. TCRdb passed the 5' RACE reads through MiXCR, listing each CDR3 protein once. Of 260,000 or so distinct CDR3 sequences listed, around 15% are singletons. The sample consisted of PBMCs or a T cell subset sorted from them (not recorded which). Every receptor here comes from a man aged 18 to 30 who had mild COVID-19 (a few samples of this study predate the infection). Cell type and time point are not known.

This clonotype was seen only a few times. This sequence joins TRBV5-6 and TRBJ2-7; no definite D call. CDR1 and CDR2 (germline): SGHDT, YYEEEE. V dropped 3 bases and J dropped 2 bases, with 12 bases sitting between them. The CDR3 runs to 14 residues. The CDR3 bases are TGTGCCAGCAGCTCGAGGAAAACTCCCTACGAGCAGTACTTC. This gives the protein CASSSRKTPYEQYF.

This clonotype showed up just a few times. The CDR3 bases are TGCGCCAGCAGCCTGTGGGGGCCAGGGGATACGCAGTATTTT. Protein sequence: CASSLWGPGDTQYF. The chain combines TRBV5-1 with TRBJ2-3, with D tentatively TRBD1 (6 bases). The length of the CDR3 is 14 residues. Germline V gene data show CDR1 as SGHRS and CDR2 as YFSETQ. V was shortened by 4 bases and J by 6 bases, with 15 bases between the two germline ends.

J is TRBJ2-2 and V is TRBV3-1, with a weak D call TRBD2 (5 bases). Germline V gene lookup returns CDR1 LGHDT and CDR2 YNNKEL (reference sequence). With 0 bases removed from V and 6 bases from J, the gap between germline ends came to 11 bases. The CDR3 sequence is 15 residues long. CDR3 loop: CASSQDLRAAGELFF. The CDR3, as DNA: TGTGCCAGCAGCCAAGATCTAAGAGCGGCCGGGGAGCTGTTTTTT. The full variable domain, completed using reference TRBV3-1 and TRBJ2-2, is DTAVSQTPKYLVTQMGNDKSIKCEQNLGHDTMYWYKQDSKKFLKIMFSYNNKELIINETVPNRFSPKSPDKAHLNLHINSLELGDSAVYFCASSQDLRAAGELFFGEGSRLTVL.

This clonotype was picked up a small number of times. The chain combines TRBV7-2 with TRBJ1-1, with D perhaps TRBD1 (6 bases). V lost 6 bases, J lost 1 base, and 15 bases lay in between. CDR1 and CDR2 from the germline V gene are SGHTA and FQGNSA. The CDR3 spans 15 residues. Here the CDR3 reads CASSIEGGANTEAFF. CDR3 nucleotides: TGTGCCAGCAGTATCGAGGGGGGGGCGAACACTGAAGCTTTCTTT.

This clonotype appeared many times. The chain is built from TRBV7-2 and TRBJ2-7; D not resolved. This CDR3 spans 14 amino acids. V was shortened by 5 bases and J by 0 bases, with 11 bases between the two germline ends. Germline V CDR1 and CDR2: SGHTA, FQGNSA. In DNA form, the CDR3 reads TGTGCCAGCAGCCTCACCGTCAGCTCCTACGAGCAGTACTTC. It is translated as CASSLTVSSYEQYF.

This clonotype was counted between two and nine times. The chain joins TRBV15 to TRBJ2-3; D gene ambiguous. Germline V gene sequence: CDR1 LNHNV, CDR2 YYDKDF (reference sequence). V gave up 0 bases and J gave up 3 bases, with 10 bases separating them. The CDR3 sequence is 15 residues long. The CDR3 region is CATSRDGAGTDTQYF. In DNA form, the CDR3 reads TGTGCCACCAGCAGAGATGGTGCCGGGACAGATACGCAGTATTTT.

The V and J genes are TRBV7-2 and TRBJ1-2; no clear D gene. V lost 1 base to trimming and J lost 7 bases, with 7 bases between them. The CDR3 is made up of 12 amino acids. Germline CDR1 and CDR2: SGHTA and FQGNSA. Here the CDR3 reads CASSLVGRGYTF. As DNA, the CDR3 is TGTGCCAGCAGCTTAGTAGGGCGTGGCTACACCTTC.

The chain carries TRBV7-8 and TRBJ2-7, with TRBD1 identical over 7 bases. V lost 1 base and J lost 4; bases outside the gene matches: 4. This CDR3 has 14 residues. Germline CDR1 reads SGHVS; CDR2 reads FQNEAQ. CDR3 in DNA: TGTGCCAGCAGCTTAGAGGGGGCCGTGTACGAGCAGTACGTC. As protein: CASSLEGAVYEQYV.

This clonotype turned up a few times. The gene calls are TRBV7-9 and TRBJ1-3; 7 nucleotides agree with TRBD1. Germline loops: CDR1 SEHNR, CDR2 FQNEAQ (reference sequence). The ends lost 4 bases at V and 4 bases at J; junction bases unmatched: 7. The CDR3 is 15 residues long. Here the CDR3 reads CASSSLTGTGNTIYF. The CDR3 nucleotides are TGTGCCAGCAGCTCGCTGACAGGGACGGGAAACACCATATATTTT.

The sample holds many counts of this clonotype. This CDR3 is CASSPPWGSTNYGYTF. CDR3 DNA: TGTGCCAGCAGCCCCCCTTGGGGCTCGACTAACTATGGCTACACCTTC. The genes are TRBV7-2 and TRBJ1-2; a possible D gene is TRBD1 (5 bases). Germline loops: CDR1 SGHTA, CDR2 FQGNSA. The V and J ends lost 5 bases and 0 bases respectively, with 16 bases between them. This CDR3 is 16 amino acids long. The full variable domain, with the rest looked up from reference TRBV7-2 and TRBJ1-2, is GAGVSQSPSNKVTEKGKDVELRCDPISGHTALYWYRQSLGQGLEFLIYFQGNSAPDKSGLPSDRFSAERTGGSVSTLTIQRTQQEDSAVYLCASSPPWGSTNYGYTFGSGTRLTVV.

The chain uses TRBV4-3 and TRBJ2-4; 7 nucleotides agree with TRBD1. The germline gives CDR1 LGHNA, CDR2 YSLEER. J lost 8 bases, V lost 4 bases, and 11 bases had no gene match. CDR3 length: 15 residues. Written as DNA, the CDR3 is TGCGCCAGCAGCCGGGACAGTGGGCCCAAGGACATTCAGTACTTC. Translated: CASSRDSGPKDIQYF.

This clonotype was picked up many times. CDR3 region: CASSAWTGRGYTF. For the CDR3, the DNA is TGTGCCAGCAGCGCTTGGACAGGGAGAGGCTACACCTTC. V usage is TRBV9 and J usage is TRBJ1-2, with 8 bases lining up with TRBD1. Germline CDR1 and CDR2: SGDLS and YYNGEE. The CDR3 is 13 residues long. V shed 3 bases, J shed 8 bases, and the junction held 6 bases outside the gene matches.